The 23 T cell receptor beta chains below come from one sample, sequenced in a study of T-cell reconstitution after alpha-beta-depleted transplantation in children. The TCRbeta library was prepared with unique molecular identifiers. TCRdb fed the PCR reads into MiXCR, producing one record per CDR3 protein. The data show over 70,000 distinct CDR3 sequences, over 9% seen once. The material was PBMCs from the stem cell graft donor, obtained from the stem cell graft. Receptors originate from a human donor who donated a stem cell graft to a child with inherited bone marrow failure.

There are many counts of this clonotype. This chain links TRBV7-3 with TRBJ1-2; D is unclear. Germline CDR1 SGHTA, CDR2 FQGTGA. This CDR3 comprises 15 residues. The V end lost 1 base, the J end lost 5 bases, and 14 bases lay between the germline ends. CDR3 bases: TGTGCCAGCAGCTTAAACCCTGGACCGGAATATGGCTACACCTTC. Its protein is CASSLNPGPEYGYTF.

This clonotype was counted ten times or more. The V call is TRBV7-8, the J call TRBJ1-1, with D hard to call. Trimming took off 2 bases at V and 1 base at J, with 8 bases between the two ends. The CDR3 consists of 14 residues. Germline-derived CDR1 and CDR2 are SGHVS and FQNEAQ. For the CDR3, the DNA is TGTGCCAGCAGCTTAAACTCCGGGAACACTGAAGCTTTCTTT. This translates into CASSLNSGNTEAFF.

This clonotype was observed at least ten times. The chain recombines TRBV9 with TRBJ1-4; possibly TRBD1 for D (6 bases). The germline CDR1 and CDR2 sequences are SGDLS and YYNGEE. The CDR3 has 13 amino acids. Trimming took 4 bases from V and 7 from J, leaving 11 bases between them. In DNA form, the CDR3 reads TGTGCCAGCAGCCGAGGGGGTGTTGAAAAACTGTTTTTT. This gives the protein CASSRGGVEKLFF. The whole variable domain, filled in from reference TRBV9 and TRBJ1-4, reads DSGVTQTPKHLITATGQRVTLRCSPRSGDLSVYWYQQSLDQGLQFLIQYYNGEERAKGNILERFSAQQFPDLHSELNLSSLELGDSALYFCASSRGGVEKLFFGSGTQLSVL.

This clonotype was seen at least ten times. This chain connects TRBV5-1 to TRBJ2-2; D not certain. Germline V gives CDR1 SGHRS, CDR2 YFSETQ. V gave up 0 bases and J gave up 3 bases, with 15 bases separating them. The CDR3 totals 17 residues. The CDR3 DNA follows: TGCGCCAGCAGCTTGGCCTTGGGTAACCTGTACACCGGGGAGCTGTTTTTT. This encodes CASSLALGNLYTGELFF.

This clonotype was seen many times. The V call is TRBV29-1, the J call TRBJ1-2; perhaps TRBD1 as D (5 bases). From germline, CDR1 is SQVTM and CDR2 ANQGSEA. This CDR3 is built from 11 residues. Trimming removed 7 bases at V and 7 bases at J, with 13 bases between. In DNA, the CDR3 is TGCAGCGCCGGGGAGGGGATTGGCTACACCTTC. Residues: CSAGEGIGYTF.

To note about this clonotype: At one end the junction does not follow the germline gene, possibly because of a read error. The chain has TRBV27 and TRBJ1-1; TRBD1 is a possible D gene (6 bases). Germline V CDR1 and CDR2: MNHEY, SMNVEV (reference sequence). CDR3 size: 14 residues. The CDR3 nucleotides read TGTGCCAGCACTACCGCTCAGGGGAACACTGAAGATTTCTTT. Translated, it gives CASTTAQGNTEDFF.

This clonotype was seen repeatedly, ten times or more. This chain links TRBV27 with TRBJ2-7; the D gene could be TRBD1 or TRBD2 (5 bases each). CDR1 and CDR2 (germline): MNHEY, SMNVEV (reference sequence). The CDR3 is 13 amino acids. V lost 2 bases, J lost 3 bases, and 8 bases lay in between. CDR3: CASSLGTDYEQYF. The CDR3 DNA is TGTGCCAGCAGTTTAGGGACGGACTACGAGCAGTACTTC.

This clonotype was recorded many times. The chain has TRBV18 and TRBJ1-1; no clear D gene. CDR3 size: 14 residues. From germline, CDR1 is KGHSH and CDR2 LQKENI. Trimming shortened V by 4 bases and J by 2 bases, and 11 bases separated the two germline ends. CDR3 amino acids: CASSQTNRNTEAFF. CDR3 DNA: TGTGCCAGCTCACAGACAAACCGAAACACTGAAGCTTTCTTT.

There are many counts of this clonotype. The V call is TRBV20-1, the J call TRBJ1-5; D possibly corresponds to TRBD1 (6 bases). This CDR3 spans 14 amino acids. In germline, CDR1 is DFQATT, CDR2 SNEGSKA (reference sequence). Trimming removed 6 bases at V and 4 bases at J, with 16 bases between. This CDR3 reads CSAHARGSNQPQHF. The CDR3, as DNA: TGCAGTGCCCATGCCAGGGGCTCTAATCAGCCCCAGCATTTT.

This clonotype was found many times. The genes are TRBV6-5 and TRBJ2-2; D gene ambiguous. The CDR3 loop spans 16 amino acids. Germline CDR1 is MNHEY and CDR2 is SVGAGI. Trimming took off 0 bases at V and 1 base at J, with 9 bases between the two ends. This CDR3 is CASSYSMGENTGELFF. The CDR3 DNA reads TGTGCCAGCAGTTACTCGATGGGTGAGAACACCGGGGAGCTGTTTTTT.

This clonotype was detected many times. The CDR3 protein is CASSSGLAGLTGELFF. In DNA form, the CDR3 reads TGTGCCAGCAGCTCGGGACTAGCGGGACTCACCGGGGAGCTGTTTTTT. The chain links TRBV7-6 to TRBJ2-2; 13 nucleotides agree with TRBD2. This CDR3 region has 16 residues. V lost 4 bases and J lost 4; bases outside the gene matches: 3. The germline V gene encodes CDR1 SGHVS and CDR2 FNYEAQ.

This clonotype has at least ten counts. The genes are TRBV18 and TRBJ1-2, with TRBD1 as a possible D gene (6 bases). The germline V and J ends were trimmed by 3 bases and 4 bases, with 12 bases remaining between them. This CDR3 has 14 residues. CDR1 and CDR2 (germline): KGHSH, LQKENI. CDR3 amino acids: CASSPLGGAYGYTF. The DNA for the CDR3 is TGTGCCAGCTCACCCCTTGGGGGCGCCTATGGCTACACCTTC.

This clonotype was seen repeatedly, ten times or more. J is TRBJ2-3 and V is TRBV9; possible D gene TRBD2, 7 bases. V was cut by 1 base and J by 1 base, with 10 bases left in between. This CDR3 spans 15 amino acids. The germline gives CDR1 SGDLS, CDR2 YYNGEE. CDR3 nucleotides: TGTGCCAGCAGCGTATTGCGGGGGCGCACAGATACGCAGTATTTT. It codes for CASSVLRGRTDTQYF.

The V and J genes are TRBV3-1 and TRBJ2-2; 7 nucleotides line up with TRBD2. This CDR3 has 18 residues. Germline loops: CDR1 LGHDT, CDR2 YNNKEL (reference sequence). After removal of 5 bases from V and 2 bases from J, the junction contained 14 bases not matched to a gene. The CDR3 protein is CASSGPFPGRPNTGELFF. As DNA, the CDR3 is TGTGCCAGCAGCGGCCCTTTCCCCGGGAGGCCCAACACCGGGGAGCTGTTTTTT.

Turning to this clonotype: Possible read error: a much larger clone is one base away. The chain employs TRBV5-1 and TRBJ2-6; no clear D. There are 15 residues in the CDR3. Germline V CDR1 and CDR2: SGHRS, YFSETQ. The CDR3 DNA is TGCGACAGCAGCTTGGAAGGGTCTGGGGCCAACGTCCTGACTTTC. It encodes CDSSLEGSGANVLTF.

This chain uses TRBV4-1 with TRBJ2-1, with 10 bases fitting TRBD2. Germline V CDR1 and CDR2: MGHRA, YSYEKL. This CDR3 has 18 residues. The V gene end was trimmed by 0 bases and the J gene end by 8 bases; junction bases not matched to a gene: 13. CDR3 loop: CASSQERLAGGTIDEQFF. The CDR3 DNA sequence: TGCGCCAGCAGCCAAGAACGATTAGCGGGGGGAACTATTGATGAGCAGTTCTTC.

This clonotype was detected ten times or more. This chain joins TRBV20-1 and TRBJ1-4; 10 bases agree with TRBD1. Germline assignment: CDR1 DFQATT and CDR2 SNEGSKA (reference sequence). J lost 7 bases, V lost 3 bases, and 5 bases had no gene match. CDR3 length equals 14 residues. The CDR3 reads CSARTGGLREKLFF. In nucleotides, the CDR3 is TGCAGTGCTAGGACAGGGGGCTTGCGTGAAAAACTGTTTTTT.

This chain links TRBV18 with TRBJ2-6; no reliable D call. In germline, CDR1 is KGHSH, CDR2 LQKENI. Trimming took off 4 bases at V and 4 bases at J, with 5 bases between the two ends. The CDR3 length is 13 residues. The CDR3 nucleotides read TGTGCCAGCTCACTACCCGGGGCCAACGTCCTGACTTTC. Amino acid sequence: CASSLPGANVLTF.

The chain uses TRBV18 and TRBJ2-1; D is perhaps TRBD1 (6 bases). The CDR3 consists of 18 residues. Germline V gene sequence: CDR1 KGHSH, CDR2 LQKENI. Trimming cost V 4 bases and J 6 bases, with 25 bases left between them. The CDR3: CASSLTRTANSFSNEQFF. The CDR3 coding sequence is TGTGCCAGCTCACTAACTCGGACAGCAAACTCTTTTAGCAATGAGCAGTTCTTC. Full variable domain (rest looked up from reference TRBV18 and TRBJ2-1): NAGVMQNPRHLVRRRGQEARLRCSPMKGHSHVYWYRQLPEEGLKFMVYLQKENIIDESGMPKERFSAEFPKEGPSILRIQQVVRGDSAAYFCASSLTRTANSFSNEQFFGPGTRLTVL.

Comment on this clonotype: With a much larger clone just one base away, this may be a read error. The CDR3 sequence is CSARREIRGLRTDTQYF. DNA of the CDR3: TGCAGTGCTCGCCGAGAAATCAGGGGATTGCGCACAGATACGCAGTATTTT. V usage is TRBV20-1 and J usage is TRBJ2-3; maybe TRBD1 (6 bases). From germline, CDR1 is DFQATT and CDR2 SNEGSKA (reference sequence). This CDR3 has 17 residues. Trimming removed 5 bases from V and 1 base from J, with 22 bases in between.

This clonotype was recorded many times. The J gene is TRBJ1-5, the V gene TRBV15; D remains ambiguous. Germline V gene sequence: CDR1 LNHNV, CDR2 YYDKDF (reference sequence). V was shortened by 0 bases and J by 4 bases, with 16 bases between the two germline ends. The CDR3 loop spans 17 amino acids. The CDR3 DNA reads as TGTGCCACCAGCAGAGATCCCCGGACGGCCCGGAATCAGCCCCAGCATTTT. It is translated as CATSRDPRTARNQPQHF.

This clonotype was seen at least ten times. This chain links TRBV15 with TRBJ1-1; tentatively, D is TRBD1 (6 bases). The CDR3 has 17 amino acids. CDR1 is LNHNV and CDR2 is YYDKDF in the germline V gene (reference sequence). V was pared by 0 bases and J by 2 bases, with 16 bases between. CDR3: CATSRDLGAGQNTEAFF. The CDR3 DNA sequence: TGTGCCACCAGCAGAGATCTTGGTGCGGGACAAAACACTGAAGCTTTCTTT.

This clonotype was seen repeatedly, ten times or more. V usage is TRBV18 and J usage is TRBJ2-7, with unresolved D. CDR1 KGHSH and CDR2 LQKENI come from the germline V gene. V gave up 6 bases and J gave up 3 bases, with 15 bases separating them. This CDR3 spans 14 amino acids. CDR3 DNA: TGTGCCAGCTCCCCGGACGGGTTGGTCTACGAGCAGTACTTC. Residues: CASSPDGLVYEQYF.